This is a list of T cell receptor beta chains from one sample in a study of T cell changes during pregnancy in multiple sclerosis. The assay was immunoSEQ multiplex PCR, and TCRdb's table has in-frame clones only and misses some. The sample lists about 38,000 clones, almost 90% occurring once. The sequencing here drew on CD4+ T cells from peripheral blood mononuclear cells, taken in the second trimester of pregnancy. Receptors were obtained from a female donor with multiple sclerosis, enrolled in a pregnancy study. The CDR3 runs from the conserved cysteine through the conserved F or W. The D gene is left open where the match is weak. Clone size appears in some rows only: once, few, many, or a class for an expanded clone.

>TRBV7-2|.|TRBJ2-1|.|15
TGTGCCAGCAGCTTAGAGCTGCGGCCCTCCAATGAGCAGTTCTTC
CASSLELRPSNEQFF
>TRBV10-3|.|TRBJ2-2|.|17
TGTGCCATCAGTGACTTGGAGGACTTGGTTTTTACCGGGGAGCTGTTTTTT
CAISDLEDLVFTGELFF
>TRBV2|.|TRBJ2-3|.|13
TGCTTATCTGCGGGTTATACGACAGATACGCAGTATTTT
CLSAGYTTDTQYF
>TRBV9|.|TRBJ2-1|.|13
TGTGCCAGCAGCGTAGTGGGCAGCAATGAGCAGTTCTTC
CASSVVGSNEQFF
>TRBV7-2|.|TRBJ2-7|TRBD2|15
TGTGCCAGCAGCTTAGGCGGGAGGGCCTCCTACGAGCAGTACTTC
CASSLGGRASYEQYF
>TRBV7-2|.|TRBJ2-3|.|12
TGTGCCAGCAGCTCAAACACAGATACGCAGTATTTT
CASSSNTDTQYF
>TRBV5-1|.|TRBJ1-1|.|14
TGCGCCAGCAGCTTGGCGGGGGGGAACACTGAAGCTTTCTTT
CASSLAGGNTEAFF
>TRBV7-9|.|TRBJ2-2|.|17
TGTGCCAGCAGCCTCACGGACATGGGGATGGTCACCGGGGAGCTGTTTTTT
CASSLTDMGMVTGELFF
>TRBV11-2|.|TRBJ2-1|TRBD1|16
TGTGCCAGCAGCTTAGAGGACAGGGGGCGCCGGAATGAGCAGTTCTTC
CASSLEDRGRRNEQFF
>TRBV5-6|.|TRBJ2-6|TRBD2|18
TGTGCCAGCAGCCCGGGGGGGACGAGGAGCTCTGGGGCCAACGTCCTGACTTTC
CASSPGGTRSSGANVLTF
>TRBV5-1|.|TRBJ2-7|TRBD2|15
TGCGCCAGCAGCTTGGTAAATAGCGGGGCCTACGAGCAGTACTTC
CASSLVNSGAYEQYF
>TRBV7-2|.|TRBJ2-5|.|12
TGTGCCAGCAGCCTCTCCGGGGAGACCCAGTACTTC
CASSLSGETQYF
>TRBV5-1|.|TRBJ2-5|TRBD1|14
TGCGCCAGCAGCAGGGCGGGACAGGAGGAGACCCAGTACTTC
CASSRAGQEETQYF
>TRBV7-2|.|TRBJ2-7|TRBD2|15
TGTGCCAGCAGCTTAGCCGCTAGCGGGAGAAACGAGCAGTACTTC
CASSLAASGRNEQYF
>TRBV27|.|TRBJ2-4|TRBD2|14
TGTGCCAGCAAACTAGCGGCTGCCAAAAACATTCAGTACTTC
CASKLAAAKNIQYF
>TRBV19|.|TRBJ1-1|.|14
TGTGCCAGTAGTATCTCGGTTCGGAACACTGAAGCTTTCTTT
CASSISVRNTEAFF
>TRBV14|.|TRBJ2-1|TRBD2|17
TGTGCCAGCAGCCCGCCCCGGAAGACTAGCGGGTCCAATGAGCAGTTCTTC
CASSPPRKTSGSNEQFF
>TRBV11-3|.|TRBJ1-2|TRBD1|15
TGTGCCAGCAGCTTAGGGGGGGACAGAGTCTATGGCTACACCTTC
CASSLGGDRVYGYTF
>TRBV27|.|TRBJ1-2|.|13
TGTGCCAGCAGTTTCAGGGATCTACGTGGCTACACCTTC
CASSFRDLRGYTF
>TRBV6-5|.|TRBJ2-1|TRBD2|15
TGTGCCAGCAGGGGGGGACTAGCGGGAGTCGATGAGCAGTTCTTC
CASRGGLAGVDEQFF
>TRBV7-8|.|TRBJ1-1|TRBD1|15
TGTGCCAGCAGCTTAGTGTTAGGGACAGGGTCCGAAGCTTTCTTT
CASSLVLGTGSEAFF
>TRBV19|.|TRBJ1-3|.|14
TGTGCCAGTAGTGTCTGGCAGGGCAAAGACACCATATATTTT
CASSVWQGKDTIYF
>TRBV6-6|.|TRBJ2-3|TRBD1|12
TGTGCCAGCAAGGGGGCTGGGAATACGCAGTATTTT
CASKGAGNTQYF
>TRBV19|.|TRBJ1-2|TRBD1|14
TGTGCCAGTAGTATAGATCGTAGACAGGGAGGCTACACCTTC
CASSIDRRQGGYTF
>TRBV5-1|.|TRBJ2-5|TRBD1|15
TGCGCCAGCAGCAAACAGGGGGCGCTGGGAGAGACCCAGTACTTC
CASSKQGALGETQYF
>TRBV19|.|TRBJ1-1|.|14
TGTGCCAGTAGTATGGTGGGGGCTCCCCCTGAAGCTTTCTTT
CASSMVGAPPEAFF
>TRBV5-6|.|TRBJ2-2|.|17
TGTGCCAGCAGCTTGGCCGGACAAGACCTAGTGGCCGGGGAGCTGTTTTTT
CASSLAGQDLVAGELFF
>TRBV6-6|once|TRBJ1-2|.|13
TGTGCCAGCAGTCCCGGTCGGGACTATGGCTACACCTTC
CASSPGRDYGYTF
>TRBV5-6|.|TRBJ2-2|.|17
TGTGCCAGCAGCTTGTGGGGGGACTTACCCGGCACCGGGGAGCTGTTTTTT
CASSLWGDLPGTGELFF
>TRBV14|.|TRBJ2-1|TRBD2|19
TGTGCCAGCAGCTCCCGGACTAGCGGGACCCTCCCGGGGGTAAATGAGCAGTTCTTC
CASSSRTSGTLPGVNEQFF
>TRBV7-9|.|TRBJ2-2|TRBD1|16
TGTGCCAGCAGCGCCCGACAGGGCCGTAACACCGGGGAGCTGTTTTTT
CASSARQGRNTGELFF
>TRBV9|.|TRBJ2-3|.|17
TGTGCCAGCAGCCCGAGGACTTCCAGTGCAAGCACAGATACGCAGTATTTT
CASSPRTSSASTDTQYF
>TRBV19|.|TRBJ2-5|TRBD2|15
TGTGCCAGTAGTATGGTAGCGGGAGTGTGGGAGACCCAGTACTTC
CASSMVAGVWETQYF
>TRBV9|.|TRBJ2-1|.|15
TGTGCCAGCAGCGCCGGTACAGGTACCTACAATGAGCAGTTCTTC
CASSAGTGTYNEQFF
>TRBV6-6|.|TRBJ2-7|TRBD1|12
TGTGCCACCCAGACAGGGTACTACGAGCAGTACTTC
CATQTGYYEQYF
>TRBV29-1|few|TRBJ2-3|.|13
TGCAGCGTTAGACTTCCGGGACACGCTACGCAGTATTTT
CSVRLPGHATQYF
>TRBV5-1|once|TRBJ1-5|.|15
TGCGCCAGCAGCTTGGAAGGGACTCGCAATCAGCCCCAGCATTTT
CASSLEGTRNQPQHF
>TRBV29-1|.|TRBJ2-5|TRBD1|15
TGCAGCGTCCGAGGGACAGGGGTTTTTGGGGAGACCCAGTACTTC
CSVRGTGVFGETQYF
>TRBV11-2|.|TRBJ2-5|TRBD2|15
TGTGCCAGCAGCTTACAAGCGGGAGTGACTGAGACCCAGTACTTC
CASSLQAGVTETQYF
>TRBV11-2|.|TRBJ2-7|.|13
TGTGCCAGCAGCTTGACTACAGACTACGAGCAGTACTTC
CASSLTTDYEQYF
>TRBV6-6|.|TRBJ1-1|.|12
TGTGCCAGCAGTTATCGGAACACTGAAGCTTTCTTT
CASSYRNTEAFF
>TRBV29-1|.|TRBJ1-3|.|12
TGCAGCGGGGGGGACTCGCGAAACACCATATATTTT
CSGGDSRNTIYF
>TRBV11-3|.|TRBJ1-5|.|20
TGTGCCAGCAGCTTAGATACGGCTCCAGGGTTCGGTGTTGGCAATCAGCCCCAGCATTTT
CASSLDTAPGFGVGNQPQHF
>TRBV7-2|once|TRBJ2-4|.|15
TGTGCCAGCAGCTTAGATCTAACAGCCAAAAACATTCAGTACTTC
CASSLDLTAKNIQYF
>TRBV5-8|.|TRBJ1-3|TRBD1|17
TGTGCCAGCAGTTACCGCAAACAGGGGCCCCAGGGAAACACCATATATTTT
CASSYRKQGPQGNTIYF
>TRBV5-1|.|TRBJ1-5|TRBD1|14
TGCGCCAGCAGCGACGGGGACAGGGGACAGCCCCAGCATTTT
CASSDGDRGQPQHF
>TRBV29-1|.|TRBJ1-4|.|13
TGCAGCGTTGGGGCTACAACTAATGAAAAACTGTTTTTT
CSVGATTNEKLFF
>TRBV30|once|TRBJ2-3|TRBD2|14
TGTGCCTGGAGTGTCCTAGCGGGAGAAGATACGCAGTATTTT
CAWSVLAGEDTQYF
>TRBV13|.|TRBJ1-3|TRBD1|16
TGTGCCAGCAGCCCCTACCGACAGGGCTCAGGAAACACCATATATTTT
CASSPYRQGSGNTIYF
>TRBV7-2|once|TRBJ2-6|.|15
TGTGCCAGCAGCCGGGATTTCTCTGGGGCCAACGTCCTGACTTTC
CASSRDFSGANVLTF
>TRBV28|once|TRBJ2-4|TRBD2|20
TGTGCCAGCAGTCCGACGACTAGCGGGAGTATCGGTGGGTCCAAAAACATTCAGTACTTC
CASSPTTSGSIGGSKNIQYF
>TRBV2|once|TRBJ1-2|TRBD1|14
TGTGCCAGCAGAGAGGGGGCCTCCCCCTATGGCTACACCTTC
CASREGASPYGYTF